This TCR beta chain was retrieved from a study of cytomegalovirus exposure and HLA in healthy donors. For this clone: Antigen unknown.

Study-wide findings and caveats: Most TCR beta V segments were productive about 87% or about 30% of the time in an earlier analysis. A later analysis found TCR association rates differed by HLA locus, highest for DRB1 and lowest for HLA-C.

Primers included in the PCR were 60 Vbeta and 13 Jbeta primers. Assay: immunoSEQ multiplex PCR; the TCRdb copy retains only in-frame clones and omits some. This table has roughly 150,000 clones, roughly four fifths appearing once. The CDR3 is 15 residues long. V was pared by 2 bases and J by 1 base, with 11 bases between. Germline V gene sequence: CDR1 SGHRS, CDR2 YFSETQ. The source is a male donor in good health and CMV-seronegative. The source material was PBMCs. The chain couples TRBV5-1 to TRBJ2-3; weak D call: TRBD2 (7 bases). In DNA form, the CDR3 reads TGCGCCAGCAGCTTTTCGGGGGGCGGCACAGATACGCAGTATTTT. It translates to CASSFSGGGTDTQYF.